This T cell receptor (beta chain) was profiled in a study of T cells expressing NK-cell markers. Study-level background: Sequencing of TCR beta repertoires drew on sorted CD3+CD56+NKG2C+, CD3+CD56+NKG2C- and CD3+CD56-NKG2C+ T cells. Study results and caveats: Dominant NKG2C+ clonotypes were found to form roughly 1.0-7.0% of CD8+ T cells in over five donors.

Germline CDR1 SGHTA, CDR2 FQGTGA. The CDR3 is 16 amino acids. With respect to this clonotype: Its matching antigen is unknown.

With UMIs, 5'RACE template switching was used to make TCR beta cDNA. TCRdb re-analyzed the 5' RACE reads; it lists each CDR3 protein once, without DNA. Its clone listing holds approximately 420,000 distinct CDR3 sequences. The material sequenced was blood T cells: a sorted CD56 or NKG2C T cell subset, CD4+ or CD8+ T cells, or bulk PBMC T cells (not recorded which). V usage is TRBV7-3 and J usage is TRBJ2-3; the TCRdb call, TRBD2, lacks DNA for checking. The clonotype comes from a woman in her 50s in good health. Here the CDR3 reads CASSDLAGGPRDTQYF. Using reference TRBV7-3 and TRBJ2-3 for the parts outside the CDR3, the full variable domain is GAGVSQTPSNKVTEKGKYVELRCDPISGHTALYWYRQSLGQGPEFLIYFQGTGAADDSGLPNDRFFAVRPEGSVSTLKIQRTERGDSAVYLCASSDLAGGPRDTQYFGPGTRLTVL.